Listed here are 29 T cell receptor beta chains from one sample, sequenced in a study of PD-L1 blockade in urothelial cancer. Here immunoSEQ multiplex PCR was the method, and the copy in TCRdb shows in-frame clones only, minus some. The data show approximately 100,000 clones, roughly nine tenths seen once. Sample: PBMCs, taken around atezolizumab (anti-PD-L1) treatment. These receptors all stem from a woman of 80 years or more with urothelial cancer.

The chain joins TRBV11-2 to TRBJ2-7; no definite D call. This CDR3 spans 13 amino acids. V was pared by 3 bases and J by 0 bases, with 6 bases between. Germline V gene data show CDR1 as SGHAT and CDR2 as FQNNGV. The CDR3 region has the DNA TGTGCCAGCAGCTTTATGAGCTCCTACGAGCAGTACTTC. Translating gives CASSFMSSYEQYF. Together with reference TRBV11-2 and TRBJ2-7, the CDR3 gives the full variable domain: EAGVAQSPRYKIIEKRQSVAFWCNPISGHATLYWYQQILGQGPKLLIQFQNNGVVDDSQLPKDRFSAERLKGVDSTLKIQPAKLEDSAVYLCASSFMSSYEQYFGPGTRLTVT.

The gene calls are TRBV28 and TRBJ1-2; D unclear. V was clipped by 5 bases and J by 4 bases, with 14 bases between them. The CDR3 extends over 14 amino acids. Looked up from germline, CDR1 is MDHEN and CDR2 is SYDVKM. CDR3 sequence (DNA): TGTGCCAGCAGTGGTATGGTACAGCTCTATGGCTACACCTTC. This sequence encodes CASSGMVQLYGYTF.

This chain links TRBV6-1 with TRBJ2-7; 8 positions agree with TRBD1. Germline CDR1 MNHNS, CDR2 SASEGT. V lost 5 bases to trimming and J lost 4 bases; unmatched junction nucleotides: 10. This CDR3 comprises 15 residues. The CDR3 is CASSLDRDGGYEQYF. In DNA form, the CDR3 reads TGTGCCAGCAGTTTGGACAGGGATGGGGGTTACGAGCAGTACTTC.

This chain links TRBV27 with TRBJ2-7; 12 bases are shared with TRBD2. Germline lookup yields CDR1 MNHEY and CDR2 SMNVEV (reference sequence). This CDR3 is built from 16 residues. V was clipped by 7 bases and J by 4 bases; unmatched bases: 11. CDR3 loop: CASKLLTSGRTYEQYF. In DNA form, the CDR3 reads TGTGCCAGCAAACTCTTAACTAGCGGGAGGACATACGAGCAGTACTTC.

The genes are TRBV20-1 and TRBJ2-1, with TRBD2 as a possible D gene (5 bases). The CDR3 is made up of 11 amino acids. Germline V gene lookup returns CDR1 DFQATT and CDR2 SNEGSKA (reference sequence). V shed 5 bases and J shed 12 bases, with 14 bases lying between them. The CDR3 sequence is CSAQRAGGQFF. CDR3 sequence (DNA): TGCAGTGCTCAGAGGGCCGGCGGGCAGTTCTTC.

This sequence joins TRBV9 and TRBJ1-2; 9 bases map to TRBD1. Germline V lookup: CDR1 SGDLS, CDR2 YYNGEE. This CDR3 spans 15 amino acids. J gave up 7 bases and V 3 bases, and 10 bases lay outside the gene matches. The CDR3 loop reads CASSGVTGGAVGYTF. The CDR3 DNA reads TGTGCCAGCAGCGGGGTAACAGGGGGCGCGGTTGGCTACACCTTC.

The chain employs TRBV4-1 and TRBJ2-7; TRBD2 aligns across 7 bases. From germline, CDR1 is MGHRA and CDR2 YSYEKL. V lost 3 bases, J lost 7 bases, and 9 bases stayed unmatched. The CDR3 consists of 14 residues. The CDR3 region has the DNA TGCGCCAGCAGCCACGGGACTACCGGGCATGAGCAGTACTTC. Translated, it gives CASSHGTTGHEQYF.

In its sample, this clone was seen a few times. The V and J genes are TRBV5-1 and TRBJ1-5, with D perhaps matching TRBD1 (6 bases). The CDR3 has 15 amino acids. Trimming removed 5 bases from V and 0 bases from J, with 12 bases in between. Germline V lookup: CDR1 SGHRS, CDR2 YFSETQ. The CDR3 DNA is TGCGCCAGCAGTCCCGGACAGAATAGCAATCAGCCCCAGCATTTT. It is translated as CASSPGQNSNQPQHF.

This chain uses TRBV6-1 with TRBJ1-4, with D unclear. The V and J ends lost 2 bases and 8 bases respectively, with 9 bases between them. Germline loops: CDR1 MNHNS, CDR2 SASEGT. This CDR3 region has 13 residues. The CDR3 DNA is TGTGCCAGCAGTGAACTCGAGGAGGAAAAACTGTTTTTT. The encoded protein is CASSELEEEKLFF.

This clone showed up just once. The rearrangement joins TRBV6-6 to TRBJ2-1; 9 bases agree with TRBD1. The CDR3 contains 16 residues. CDR1 and CDR2 (germline): MNHNY, SVGAGI (reference sequence). The ends lost 6 bases at V and 1 base at J; junction bases unmatched: 7. The CDR3 reads CASSLGQGWSYNEQFF. The CDR3 DNA reads TGTGCCAGCAGCCTGGGACAGGGCTGGTCCTACAATGAGCAGTTCTTC.

CDR3 in amino acids: CASSSKVFTSGRPEQYF. CDR3 sequence (DNA): TGTGCCAGCAGCTCCAAAGTGTTCACTAGCGGGAGACCCGAGCAGTACTTC. The chain carries TRBV11-2 and TRBJ2-7; 11 nucleotides line up with TRBD2. The CDR3 runs 17 residues. Trimming cost V 4 bases and J 6 bases; bases outside gene matches: 14. CDR1 is SGHAT, CDR2 FQNNGV, per germline. The full variable domain, with the rest looked up from reference TRBV11-2 and TRBJ2-7, is EAGVAQSPRYKIIEKRQSVAFWCNPISGHATLYWYQQILGQGPKLLIQFQNNGVVDDSQLPKDRFSAERLKGVDSTLKIQPAKLEDSAVYLCASSSKVFTSGRPEQYFGPGTRLTVT.

V usage is TRBV27 and J usage is TRBJ1-5; possibly TRBD1 for D (5 bases). The V and J ends lost 5 bases and 9 bases respectively, with 17 bases between them. This CDR3 region has 14 residues. Germline V gene lookup returns CDR1 MNHEY and CDR2 SMNVEV (reference sequence). CDR3 loop: CASSTGLRSGPQHF. In DNA, the CDR3 is TGTGCCAGCAGTACGGGACTTCGTAGCGGGCCCCAGCATTTT.

In nucleotides, the CDR3 is TGTGCCTGGAGTCCCGGGACAGCTAGCAATCAGCCCCAGCATTTT. Protein sequence: CAWSPGTASNQPQHF. The chain has TRBV30 and TRBJ1-5, with 7 bases fitting TRBD1. In germline, CDR1 is GTSNPN, CDR2 SVGIG (reference sequence). The junction had 4 bases not matched to a gene; V was cut back by 2 bases and J by 0 bases. This CDR3 is 15 amino acids long.

The chain has TRBV28 and TRBJ1-2; the match to TRBD1 covers 9 bases. The CDR3 contains 15 residues. Germline V gene data show CDR1 as MDHEN and CDR2 as SYDVKM. V was pared by 5 bases and J by 6 bases, with 10 bases of the junction left unmatched. The CDR3 is CASSPNRGPGHGYTF. The CDR3 nucleotides read TGTGCCAGCAGTCCAAACAGGGGGCCGGGTCATGGCTACACCTTC.

The chain is built from TRBV9 and TRBJ2-1; D perhaps matches TRBD2 (6 bases). Germline V lookup: CDR1 SGDLS, CDR2 YYNGEE. Trimming cost V 0 bases and J 3 bases, with 10 bases left between them. CDR3 length: 15 residues. The CDR3 coding sequence is TGTGCCAGCAGCGTAGGGGGAGGCGGCTACAATGAGCAGTTCTTC. This codes for CASSVGGGGYNEQFF.

This clone turned up a few times. V and J are TRBV18 and TRBJ1-2, with D unclear. Germline-derived CDR1 and CDR2 are KGHSH and LQKENI. The CDR3 spans 15 residues. The V end was cut by 1 base, the J end by 1 base, with 10 bases between. The chain's CDR3 is CASSPLLGINYGYTF. The CDR3 nucleotides read TGTGCCAGCTCACCACTTCTCGGGATTAACTATGGCTACACCTTC.

V is TRBV6-5 and J is TRBJ1-1; weak D call: TRBD1 (5 bases). V was pared by 8 bases and J by 1 base, with 8 bases between. Germline V gene data show CDR1 as MNHEY and CDR2 as SVGAGI. This CDR3 spans 12 amino acids. The CDR3 bases are TGTGCCAGCTCCCAGGGGAACACTGAAGCTTTCTTT. Translating gives CASSQGNTEAFF.

The rearrangement uses TRBV14 and TRBJ1-2; D gene uncertain. The CDR3 runs 14 residues. Germline V gives CDR1 SGHDN, CDR2 FVKESK. V lost 0 bases to trimming and J lost 5 bases, with 10 bases between them. CDR3 DNA sequence: TGTGCCAGCAGCCAAGATCTGCCCCGGTATGGCTACACCTTC. It yields the protein CASSQDLPRYGYTF. The full variable domain, in which reference TRBV14 and TRBJ1-2 provide the parts outside the CDR3, is EAGVTQFPSHSVIEKGQTVTLRCDPISGHDNLYWYRRVMGKEIKFLLHFVKESKQDESGMPNNRFLAERTGGTYSTLKVQPAELEDSGVYFCASSQDLPRYGYTFGSGTRLTVV.

This sequence joins TRBV19 and TRBJ2-1; the D gene is possibly TRBD2 (6 bases). This CDR3 contains 15 residues. Per germline, CDR1 LNHDA and CDR2 SQIVND (reference sequence). V dropped 4 bases and J dropped 5 bases, with 15 bases sitting between them. The CDR3 DNA reads as TGTGCCAGTAGTACGGGGACTTCCCGTAACAATGAGCAGTTCTTC. Its translation: CASSTGTSRNNEQFF.

The chain recombines TRBV6-5 with TRBJ1-1, with 8 bases that match TRBD1. V shed 2 bases and J 4 bases; nucleotides not matched to a gene: 6. The CDR3 is 15 amino acids. Germline V CDR1 and CDR2: MNHEY, SVGAGI. The CDR3 DNA sequence: TGTGCCAGCAGTTACGTTGGGACAGGTTCCACTGAAGCTTTCTTT. Translation gives CASSYVGTGSTEAFF.

The chain uses TRBV5-1 and TRBJ1-1; D is uncertain. The CDR3 contains 14 residues. Germline values: CDR1 SGHRS, CDR2 YFSETQ. Deletions cut 0 bases from V and 2 bases from J, with 8 bases between. The CDR3 nucleotides read TGCGCCAGCAGCTTGGTAGCAGCCAACACTGAAGCTTTCTTT. Encoded protein: CASSLVAANTEAFF.

The chain couples TRBV7-9 to TRBJ1-4; 8 bases line up with TRBD1. The junction had 4 bases not matched to a gene; V was cut back by 3 bases and J by 7 bases. The CDR3 runs 14 residues. Germline-derived CDR1 and CDR2 are SEHNR and FQNEAQ (reference sequence). The CDR3 DNA follows: TGTGCCAGCAGCTTTTCAGGGGGCGGTGAAAAACTGTTTTTT. Amino acid sequence: CASSFSGGGEKLFF.

The genes are TRBV4-2 and TRBJ1-1; D remains ambiguous. The CDR3 runs to 13 residues. The V end lost 1 base, the J end lost 4 bases, and 7 bases lay between the germline ends. Germline CDR1 reads LGHNA; CDR2 reads YNFKEQ. In DNA, the CDR3 is TGTGCCAGCAGCCAAGGGTGGGCCACTGAAGCTTTCTTT. This sequence encodes CASSQGWATEAFF.

Concerning this clone itself: This CDR3 fails to terminate in the conserved phenylalanine or tryptophan, so it likely reflects a read error. No DNA is shown, since the ends of the CDR3 on it are uncertain; the CDR3 is the one TCRdb lists. The genes are TRBV15 and TRBJ1-2. The CDR3 is 12 amino acids in total, end residues counted. Germline V gene sequence: CDR1 LNHNV, CDR2 YYDKDF (reference sequence). CDR3 residues: CATSRLDGPGSV.

This sequence joins TRBV19 and TRBJ2-3, with TRBD2 matching 12 bases. The CDR3 consists of 16 residues. After removal of 4 bases from V and 2 bases from J, the junction contained 4 bases not matched to a gene. CDR1 is LNHDA and CDR2 is SQIVND in the germline V gene (reference sequence). CDR3 nucleotides: TGTGCCAGTAGTACTTGGACTAGCGGGACCACAGATACGCAGTATTTT. This translates into CASSTWTSGTTDTQYF.

J is TRBJ2-2 and V is TRBV19; TRBD2 matches 12 bases. CDR3 length: 15 amino acids. In germline, CDR1 is LNHDA, CDR2 SQIVND (reference sequence). Trimming took 3 bases from V and 7 from J; bases not matched to a gene: 3. CDR3 residues: CASSIPSGRVGELFF. As DNA, the CDR3 is TGTGCCAGTAGTATTCCTAGCGGGAGGGTCGGGGAGCTGTTTTTT.

V usage is TRBV7-2 and J usage is TRBJ1-4; 8 nucleotides align to TRBD1. CDR3 length equals 14 residues. CDR1 SGHTA and CDR2 FQGNSA come from the germline V gene. V gave up 6 bases and J gave up 6 bases; unmatched junction bases: 6. In nucleotides, the CDR3 is TGTGCCAGCAGTCCAGGGGGCTTCGATGAAAAACTGTTTTTT. Translating gives CASSPGGFDEKLFF.

The chain uses TRBV5-1 and TRBJ2-7, with D perhaps TRBD2 (5 bases). Germline-derived CDR1 and CDR2 are SGHRS and YFSETQ. The CDR3 covers 14 residues. The V gene lost 4 bases and the J gene lost 2 bases, with 13 bases spanning the gap. The CDR3 is CASSPGGSTYEQYF. The CDR3 region has the DNA TGCGCCAGCAGCCCGGGTGGGAGTACCTACGAGCAGTACTTC.

The chain combines TRBV28 with TRBJ2-2; a weak D match, TRBD1 (5 bases). Between the trimmed V and J ends, which lost 5 bases and 1 base, there was a span of 11 bases. The length of the CDR3 is 15 residues. Germline-derived CDR1 and CDR2 are MDHEN and SYDVKM. The CDR3 nucleotides read TGTGCCAGCAGTCGCCCCGGACAGAACACCGGGGAGCTGTTTTTT. Protein product: CASSRPGQNTGELFF.